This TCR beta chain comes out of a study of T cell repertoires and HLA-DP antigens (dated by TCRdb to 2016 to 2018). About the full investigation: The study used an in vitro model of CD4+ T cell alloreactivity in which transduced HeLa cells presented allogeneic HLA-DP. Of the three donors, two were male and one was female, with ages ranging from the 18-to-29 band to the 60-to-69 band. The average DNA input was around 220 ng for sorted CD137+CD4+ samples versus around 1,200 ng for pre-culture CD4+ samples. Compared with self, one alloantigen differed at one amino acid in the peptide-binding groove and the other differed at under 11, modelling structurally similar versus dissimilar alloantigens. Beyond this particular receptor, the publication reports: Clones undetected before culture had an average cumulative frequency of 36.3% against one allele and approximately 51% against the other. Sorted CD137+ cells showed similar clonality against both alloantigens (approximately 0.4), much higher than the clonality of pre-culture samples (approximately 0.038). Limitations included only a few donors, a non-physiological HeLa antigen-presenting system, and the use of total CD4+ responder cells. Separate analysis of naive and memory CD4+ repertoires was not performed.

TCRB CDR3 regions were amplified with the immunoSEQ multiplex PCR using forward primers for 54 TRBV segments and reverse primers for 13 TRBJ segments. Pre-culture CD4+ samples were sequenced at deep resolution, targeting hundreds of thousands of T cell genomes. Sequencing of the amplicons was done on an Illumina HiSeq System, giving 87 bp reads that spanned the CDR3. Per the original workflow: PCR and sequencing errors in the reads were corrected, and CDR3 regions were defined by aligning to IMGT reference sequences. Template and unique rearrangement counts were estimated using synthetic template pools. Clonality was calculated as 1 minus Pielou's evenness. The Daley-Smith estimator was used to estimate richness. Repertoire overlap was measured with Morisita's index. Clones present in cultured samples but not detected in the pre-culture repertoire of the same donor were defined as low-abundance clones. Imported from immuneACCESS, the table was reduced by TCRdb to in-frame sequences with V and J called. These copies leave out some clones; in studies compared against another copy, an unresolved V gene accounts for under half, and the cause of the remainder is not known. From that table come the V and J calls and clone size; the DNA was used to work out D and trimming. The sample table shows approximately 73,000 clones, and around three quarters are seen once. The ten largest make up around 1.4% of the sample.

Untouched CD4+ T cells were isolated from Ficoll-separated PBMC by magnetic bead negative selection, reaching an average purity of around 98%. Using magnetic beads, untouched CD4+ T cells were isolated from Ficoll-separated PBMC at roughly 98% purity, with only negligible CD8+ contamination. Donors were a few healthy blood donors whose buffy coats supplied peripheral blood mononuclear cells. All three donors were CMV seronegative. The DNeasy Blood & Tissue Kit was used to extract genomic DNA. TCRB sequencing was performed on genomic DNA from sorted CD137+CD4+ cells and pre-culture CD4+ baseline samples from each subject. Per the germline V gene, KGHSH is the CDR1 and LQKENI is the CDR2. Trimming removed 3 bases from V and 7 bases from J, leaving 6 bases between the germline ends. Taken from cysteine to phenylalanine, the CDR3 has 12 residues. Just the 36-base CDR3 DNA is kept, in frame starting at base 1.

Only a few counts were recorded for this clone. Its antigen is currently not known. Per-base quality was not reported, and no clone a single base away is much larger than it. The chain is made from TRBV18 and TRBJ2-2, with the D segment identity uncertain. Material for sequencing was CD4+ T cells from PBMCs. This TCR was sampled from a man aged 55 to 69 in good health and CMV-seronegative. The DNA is TGTGCCAGCTCACCCGGTATCGGGGAGCTGTTTTTT. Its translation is CASSPGIGELFF.